Given below is one TCR beta chain in context. This sample is part of a study of cytotoxic CD8 clonotypes in ibrutinib-treated CLL. Sequenced by immunoSEQ multiplex PCR; TCRdb stores in-frame clones only, minus some. The table shows roughly 28,000 clones, with 62% occurring only once. The germline V and J ends were trimmed by 5 bases and 7 bases, with 6 bases remaining between them. This CDR3 is 11 amino acids long. In germline, CDR1 is WSHSY, CDR2 SAAADI. This rearrangement joins TRBV10-2 to TRBJ2-1; no definite D call. This receptor was identified in a human donor with chronic lymphocytic leukemia. Material: PBMCs, obtained before ibrutinib treatment. In DNA form, the CDR3 reads TGCGCCAGCAGTCCCTTGAATGAGCAGTTCTTC. Its translation is CASSPLNEQFF.